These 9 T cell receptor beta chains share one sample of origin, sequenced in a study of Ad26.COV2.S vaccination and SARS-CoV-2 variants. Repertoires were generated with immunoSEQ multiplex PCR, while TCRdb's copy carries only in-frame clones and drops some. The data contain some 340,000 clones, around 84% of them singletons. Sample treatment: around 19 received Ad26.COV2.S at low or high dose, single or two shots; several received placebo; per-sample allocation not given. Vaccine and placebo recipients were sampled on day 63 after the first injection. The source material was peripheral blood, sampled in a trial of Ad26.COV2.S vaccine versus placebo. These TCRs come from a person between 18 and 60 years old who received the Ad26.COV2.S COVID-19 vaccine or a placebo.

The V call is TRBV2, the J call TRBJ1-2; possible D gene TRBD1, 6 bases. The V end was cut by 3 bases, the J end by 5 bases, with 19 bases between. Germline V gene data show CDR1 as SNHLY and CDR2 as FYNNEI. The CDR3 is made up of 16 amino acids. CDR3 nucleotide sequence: TGTGCCAGCAGTGACGGGACACCAGGGCTTCGTTATGGCTACACCTTC. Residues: CASSDGTPGLRYGYTF.

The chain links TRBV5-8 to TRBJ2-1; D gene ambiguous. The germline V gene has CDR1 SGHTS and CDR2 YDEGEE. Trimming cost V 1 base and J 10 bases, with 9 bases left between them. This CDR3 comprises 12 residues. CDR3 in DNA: TGTGCCAGCAGCTTGACCGCTTGGGAGCAGTTCTTC. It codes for CASSLTAWEQFF.

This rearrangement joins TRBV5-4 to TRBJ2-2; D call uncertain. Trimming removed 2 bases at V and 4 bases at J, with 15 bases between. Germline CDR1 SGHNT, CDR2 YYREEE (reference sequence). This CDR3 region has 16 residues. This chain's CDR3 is CASSFLRGTSTGELFF. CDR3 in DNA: TGTGCCAGCAGCTTCCTACGCGGAACCTCCACCGGGGAGCTGTTTTTT.

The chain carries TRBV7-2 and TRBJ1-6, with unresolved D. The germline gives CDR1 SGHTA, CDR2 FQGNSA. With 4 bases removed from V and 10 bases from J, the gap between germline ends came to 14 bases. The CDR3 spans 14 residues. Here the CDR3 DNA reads TGTGCCAGCAGCTCCTGGACCGTCGGCTCACCCCTCCACTTT. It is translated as CASSSWTVGSPLHF.

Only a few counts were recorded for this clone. CDR3 nucleotides: TGTGCCAGCAGCTTAGGTCTGCGCGGGGTCTACAATGAGCAGTTCTTC. It specifies CASSLGLRGVYNEQFF. The genes are TRBV7-9 and TRBJ2-1, with a possible D match to TRBD2 (6 bases). Trimming took 1 base from V and 3 from J, leaving 13 bases between them. CDR1 and CDR2 from the germline V gene are SEHNR and FQNEAQ (reference sequence). The length of the CDR3 is 16 residues.

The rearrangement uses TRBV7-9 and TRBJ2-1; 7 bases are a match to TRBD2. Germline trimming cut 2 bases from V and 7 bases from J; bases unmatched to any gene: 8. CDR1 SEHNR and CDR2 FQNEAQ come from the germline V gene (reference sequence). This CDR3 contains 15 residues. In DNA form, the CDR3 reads TGTGCCAGCAGCTTAAGGTTGGGGAGGGAAAATGAGCAGTTCTTC. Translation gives CASSLRLGRENEQFF. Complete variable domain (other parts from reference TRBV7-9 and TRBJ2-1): DTGVSQNPRHKITKRGQNVTFRCDPISEHNRLYWYRQTLGQGPEFLTYFQNEAQLEKSRLLSDRFSAERPKGSFSTLEIQRTEQGDSAMYLCASSLRLGRENEQFFGPGTRLTVL.

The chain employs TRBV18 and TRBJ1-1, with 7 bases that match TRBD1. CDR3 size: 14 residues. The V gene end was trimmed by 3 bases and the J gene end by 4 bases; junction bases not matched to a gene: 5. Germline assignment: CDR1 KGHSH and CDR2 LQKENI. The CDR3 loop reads CASSPAGGSTEAFF. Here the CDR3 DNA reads TGTGCCAGCTCACCGGCAGGGGGTAGCACTGAAGCTTTCTTT.

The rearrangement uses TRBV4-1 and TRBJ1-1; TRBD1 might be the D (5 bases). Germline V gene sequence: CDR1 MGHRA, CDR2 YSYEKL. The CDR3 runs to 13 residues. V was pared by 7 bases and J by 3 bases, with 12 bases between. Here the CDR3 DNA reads TGCGCCAGCACCTCTCGGGGGGACACTGAAGCTTTCTTT. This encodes CASTSRGDTEAFF.

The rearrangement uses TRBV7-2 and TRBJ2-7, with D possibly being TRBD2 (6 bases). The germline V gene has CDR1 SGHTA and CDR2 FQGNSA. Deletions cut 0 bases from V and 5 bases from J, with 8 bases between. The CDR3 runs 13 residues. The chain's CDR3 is CASSLARTNEQYF. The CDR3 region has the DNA TGTGCCAGCAGCTTAGCTCGGACTAACGAGCAGTACTTC. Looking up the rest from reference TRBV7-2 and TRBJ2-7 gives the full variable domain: GAGVSQSPSNKVTEKGKDVELRCDPISGHTALYWYRQSLGQGLEFLIYFQGNSAPDKSGLPSDRFSAERTGGSVSTLTIQRTQQEDSAVYLCASSLARTNEQYFGPGTRLTVT.